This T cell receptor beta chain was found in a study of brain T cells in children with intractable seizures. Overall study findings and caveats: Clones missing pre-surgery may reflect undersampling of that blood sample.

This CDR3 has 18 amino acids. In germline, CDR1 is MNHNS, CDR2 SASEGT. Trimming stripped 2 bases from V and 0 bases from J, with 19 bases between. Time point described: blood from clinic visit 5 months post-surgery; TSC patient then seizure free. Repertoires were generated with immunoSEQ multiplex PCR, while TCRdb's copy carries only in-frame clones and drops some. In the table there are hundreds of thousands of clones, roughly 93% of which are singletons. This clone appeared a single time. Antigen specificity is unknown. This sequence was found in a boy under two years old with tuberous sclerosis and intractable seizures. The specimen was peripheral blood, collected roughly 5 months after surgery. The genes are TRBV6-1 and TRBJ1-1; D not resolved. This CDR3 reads CASSEKRVGILLNTEAFF. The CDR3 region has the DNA TGTGCCAGCAGTGAAAAGAGGGTTGGGATTTTACTGAACACTGAAGCTTTCTTT.